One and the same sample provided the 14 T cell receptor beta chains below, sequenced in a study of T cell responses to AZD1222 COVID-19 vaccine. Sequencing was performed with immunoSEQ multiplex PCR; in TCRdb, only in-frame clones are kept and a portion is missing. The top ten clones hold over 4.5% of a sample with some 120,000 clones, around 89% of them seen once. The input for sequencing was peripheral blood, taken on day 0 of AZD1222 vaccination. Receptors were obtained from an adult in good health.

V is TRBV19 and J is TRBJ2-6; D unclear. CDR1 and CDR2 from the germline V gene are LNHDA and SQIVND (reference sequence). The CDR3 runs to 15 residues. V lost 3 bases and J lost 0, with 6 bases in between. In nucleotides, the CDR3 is TGTGCCAGTAGTATGCGAGCCTCTGGGGCCAACGTCCTGACTTTC. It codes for CASSMRASGANVLTF.

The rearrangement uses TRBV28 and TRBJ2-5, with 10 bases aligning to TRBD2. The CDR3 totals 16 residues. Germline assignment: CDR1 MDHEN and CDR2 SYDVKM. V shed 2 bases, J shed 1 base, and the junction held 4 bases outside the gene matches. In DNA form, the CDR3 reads TGTGCCAGCAGTTTAGCTAGCGGGGGTTTCCAAGAGACCCAGTACTTC. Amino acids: CASSLASGGFQETQYF.

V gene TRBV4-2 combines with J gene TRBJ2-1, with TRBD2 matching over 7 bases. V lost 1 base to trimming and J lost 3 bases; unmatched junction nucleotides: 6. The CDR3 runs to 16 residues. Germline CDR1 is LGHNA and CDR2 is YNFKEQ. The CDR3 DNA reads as TGTGCCAGCAGCCAAGGTAGCGGGCCCTACTACAATGAGCAGTTCTTC. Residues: CASSQGSGPYYNEQFF.

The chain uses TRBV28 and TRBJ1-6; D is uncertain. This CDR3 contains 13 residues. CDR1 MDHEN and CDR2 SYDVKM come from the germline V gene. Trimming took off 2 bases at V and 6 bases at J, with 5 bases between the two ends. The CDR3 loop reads CASSLPPNSPLHF. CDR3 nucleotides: TGTGCCAGCAGTTTACCACCTAATTCACCCCTCCACTTT.

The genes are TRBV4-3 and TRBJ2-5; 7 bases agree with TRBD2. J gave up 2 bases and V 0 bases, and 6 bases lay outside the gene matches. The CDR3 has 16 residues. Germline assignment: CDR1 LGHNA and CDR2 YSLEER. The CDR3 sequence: CASSQDLASGQETQYF. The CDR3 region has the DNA TGCGCCAGCAGCCAAGATCTGGCTAGCGGACAAGAGACCCAGTACTTC.

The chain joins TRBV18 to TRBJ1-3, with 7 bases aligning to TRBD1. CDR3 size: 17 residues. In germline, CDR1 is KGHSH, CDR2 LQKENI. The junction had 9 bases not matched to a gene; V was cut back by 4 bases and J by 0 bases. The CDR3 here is CASSLTTGQNSGNTIYF. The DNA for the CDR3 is TGTGCCAGCTCACTGACAACGGGACAGAACTCTGGAAACACCATATATTTT.

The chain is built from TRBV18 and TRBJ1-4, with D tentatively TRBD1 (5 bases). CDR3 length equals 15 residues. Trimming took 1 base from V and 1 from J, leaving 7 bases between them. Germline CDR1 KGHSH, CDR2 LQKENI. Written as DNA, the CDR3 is TGTGCCAGCTCACCACAGGGGTTAACTAATGAAAAACTGTTTTTT. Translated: CASSPQGLTNEKLFF. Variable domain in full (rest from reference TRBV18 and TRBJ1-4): NAGVMQNPRHLVRRRGQEARLRCSPMKGHSHVYWYRQLPEEGLKFMVYLQKENIIDESGMPKERFSAEFPKEGPSILRIQQVVRGDSAAYFCASSPQGLTNEKLFFGSGTQLSVL.

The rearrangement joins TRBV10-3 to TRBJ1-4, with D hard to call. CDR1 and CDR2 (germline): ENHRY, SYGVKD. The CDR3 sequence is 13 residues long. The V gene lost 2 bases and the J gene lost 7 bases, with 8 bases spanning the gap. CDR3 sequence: CAISEISGEKLFF. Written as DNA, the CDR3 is TGTGCCATCAGTGAGATAAGCGGTGAAAAACTGTTTTTT.

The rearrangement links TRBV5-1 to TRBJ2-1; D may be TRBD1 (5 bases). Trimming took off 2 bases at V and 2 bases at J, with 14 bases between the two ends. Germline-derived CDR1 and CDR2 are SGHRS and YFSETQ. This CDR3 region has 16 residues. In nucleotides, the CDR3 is TGCGCCAGCAGCTTACCAGGGTTAAGCCCCTACAATGAGCAGTTCTTC. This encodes CASSLPGLSPYNEQFF.

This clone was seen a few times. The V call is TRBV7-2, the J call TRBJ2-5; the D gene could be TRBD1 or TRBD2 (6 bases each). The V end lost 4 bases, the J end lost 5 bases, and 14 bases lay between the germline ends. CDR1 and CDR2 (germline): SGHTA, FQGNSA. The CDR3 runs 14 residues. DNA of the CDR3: TGTGCCAGCAGCTGGGGGGCCGTGAGGGAGACCCAGTACTTC. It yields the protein CASSWGAVRETQYF.

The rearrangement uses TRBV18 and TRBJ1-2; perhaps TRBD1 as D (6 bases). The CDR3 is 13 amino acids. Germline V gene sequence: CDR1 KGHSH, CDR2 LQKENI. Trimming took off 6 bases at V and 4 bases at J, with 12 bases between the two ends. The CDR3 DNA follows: TGTGCCAGCTCTGAGGGGGATCTCTATGGCTACACCTTC. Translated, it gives CASSEGDLYGYTF.

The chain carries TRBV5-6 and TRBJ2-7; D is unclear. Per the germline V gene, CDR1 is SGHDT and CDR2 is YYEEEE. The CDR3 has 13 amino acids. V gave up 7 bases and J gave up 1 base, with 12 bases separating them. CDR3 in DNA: TGTGCCAGCGGCAACACAAATTCCTACGAGCAGTACTTC. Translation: CASGNTNSYEQYF.

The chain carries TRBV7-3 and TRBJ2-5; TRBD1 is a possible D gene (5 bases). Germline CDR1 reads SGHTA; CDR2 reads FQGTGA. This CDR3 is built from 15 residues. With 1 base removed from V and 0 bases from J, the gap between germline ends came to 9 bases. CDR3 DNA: TGTGCCAGCAGCTTAAGAGCAGGGAACCAAGAGACCCAGTACTTC. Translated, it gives CASSLRAGNQETQYF. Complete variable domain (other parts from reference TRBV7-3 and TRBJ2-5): GAGVSQTPSNKVTEKGKYVELRCDPISGHTALYWYRQSLGQGPEFLIYFQGTGAADDSGLPNDRFFAVRPEGSVSTLKIQRTERGDSAVYLCASSLRAGNQETQYFGPGTRLLVL.

Here the CDR3 reads CATKPGRGYTF. CDR3 in DNA: TGTGCCACGAAACCGGGACGGGGCTACACCTTC. This sequence joins TRBV6-4 and TRBJ1-2, with D possibly being TRBD1 (5 bases). This CDR3 is 11 amino acids long. CDR1 and CDR2 (germline): MRHNA, SNTAGT. Trimming stripped 10 bases from V and 8 bases from J, with 14 bases between.